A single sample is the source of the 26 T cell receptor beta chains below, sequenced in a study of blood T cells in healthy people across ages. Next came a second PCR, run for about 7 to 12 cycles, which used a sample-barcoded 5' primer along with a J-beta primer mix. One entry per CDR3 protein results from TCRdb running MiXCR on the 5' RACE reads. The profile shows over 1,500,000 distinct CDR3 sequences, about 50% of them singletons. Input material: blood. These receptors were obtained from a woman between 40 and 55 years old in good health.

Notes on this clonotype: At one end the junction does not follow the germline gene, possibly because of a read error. DNA for the CDR3: TGTGTCAGCAGCTTAGTATCCGGGATTGGCAGGCATAATGAAAAACTGTTTTTT. Translated: CVSSLVSGIGRHNEKLFF. The rearrangement joins TRBV7-9 to TRBJ1-4; D call uncertain. Germline CDR1 SEHNR, CDR2 FQNEAQ (reference sequence). This CDR3 is built from 18 residues.

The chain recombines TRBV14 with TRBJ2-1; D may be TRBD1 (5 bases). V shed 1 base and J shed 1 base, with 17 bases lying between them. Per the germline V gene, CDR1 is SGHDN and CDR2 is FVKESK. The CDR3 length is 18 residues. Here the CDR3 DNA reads TGTGCCAGCAGCCAAGCCCGCTTAGGGGCAACATCCTACAATGAGCAGTTCTTC. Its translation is CASSQARLGATSYNEQFF.

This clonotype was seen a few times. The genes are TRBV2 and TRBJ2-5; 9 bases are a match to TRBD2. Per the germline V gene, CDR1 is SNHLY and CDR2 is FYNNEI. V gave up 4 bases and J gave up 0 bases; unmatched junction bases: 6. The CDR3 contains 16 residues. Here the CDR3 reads CASSVGLAGYQETQYF. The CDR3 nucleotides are TGTGCCAGCAGTGTCGGCCTAGCGGGGTACCAAGAGACCCAGTACTTC.

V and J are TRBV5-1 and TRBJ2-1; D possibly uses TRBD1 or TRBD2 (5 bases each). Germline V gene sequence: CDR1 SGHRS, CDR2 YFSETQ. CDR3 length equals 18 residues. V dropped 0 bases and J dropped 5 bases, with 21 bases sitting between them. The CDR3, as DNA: TGCGCCAGCAGCTTGGCCATGATGAGGGGCGGTAAGAACAATGAGCAGTTCTTC. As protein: CASSLAMMRGGKNNEQFF.

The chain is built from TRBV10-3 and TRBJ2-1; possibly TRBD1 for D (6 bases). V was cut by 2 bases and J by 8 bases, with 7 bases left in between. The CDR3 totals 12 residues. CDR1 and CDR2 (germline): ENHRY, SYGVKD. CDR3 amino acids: CAISEPGDEQFF. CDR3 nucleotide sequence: TGTGCCATCAGTGAGCCAGGGGATGAGCAGTTCTTC.

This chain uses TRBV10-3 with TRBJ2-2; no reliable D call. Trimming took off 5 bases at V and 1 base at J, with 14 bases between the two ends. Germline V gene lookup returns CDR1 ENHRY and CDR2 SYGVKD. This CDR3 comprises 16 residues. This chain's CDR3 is CAISHPQEKNTGELFF. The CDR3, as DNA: TGTGCCATCAGTCACCCGCAGGAGAAGAACACCGGGGAGCTGTTTTTT.

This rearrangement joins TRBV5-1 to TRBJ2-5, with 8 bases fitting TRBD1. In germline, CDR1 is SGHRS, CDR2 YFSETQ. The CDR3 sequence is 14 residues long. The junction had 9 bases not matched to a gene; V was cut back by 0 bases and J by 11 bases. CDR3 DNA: TGCGCCAGCAGCTTGGACGGACAGGGAAGAGAGCAGTACTTC. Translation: CASSLDGQGREQYF. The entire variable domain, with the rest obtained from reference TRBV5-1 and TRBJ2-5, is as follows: KAGVTQTPRYLIKTRGQQVTLSCSPISGHRSVSWYQQTPGQGLQFLFEYFSETQRNKGNFPGRFSGRQFSNSRSEMNVSTLELGDSALYLCASSLDGQGREQYFGPGTRLLVL.

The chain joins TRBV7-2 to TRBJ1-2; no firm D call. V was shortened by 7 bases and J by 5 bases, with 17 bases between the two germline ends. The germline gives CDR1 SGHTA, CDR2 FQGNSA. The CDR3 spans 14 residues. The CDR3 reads CASTVDGGGYGYTF. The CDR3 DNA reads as TGTGCCAGCACCGTCGACGGAGGAGGGTATGGCTACACCTTC.

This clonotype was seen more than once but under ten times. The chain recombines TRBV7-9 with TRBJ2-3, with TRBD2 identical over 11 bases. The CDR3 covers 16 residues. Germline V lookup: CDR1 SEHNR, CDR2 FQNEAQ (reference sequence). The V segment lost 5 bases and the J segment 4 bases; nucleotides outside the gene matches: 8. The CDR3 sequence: CASSPQTSGDADTQYF. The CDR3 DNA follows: TGTGCCAGCAGCCCCCAGACTAGCGGGGACGCAGATACGCAGTATTTT.

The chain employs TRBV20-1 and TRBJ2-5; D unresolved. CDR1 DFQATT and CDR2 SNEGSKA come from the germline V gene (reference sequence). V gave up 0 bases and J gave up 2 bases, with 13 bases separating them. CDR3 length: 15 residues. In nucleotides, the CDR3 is TGCAGTGCTAGAGATGGGTCGACTCCGCAAGAGACCCAGTACTTC. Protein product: CSARDGSTPQETQYF.

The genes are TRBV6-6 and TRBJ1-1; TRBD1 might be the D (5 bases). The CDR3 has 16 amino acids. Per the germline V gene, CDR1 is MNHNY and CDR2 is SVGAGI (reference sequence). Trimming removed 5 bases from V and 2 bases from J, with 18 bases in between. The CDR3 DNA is TGTGCCAGCAGTCCCCCATCGGGGCGGAGAAACACTGAAGCTTTCTTT. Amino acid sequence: CASSPPSGRRNTEAFF.

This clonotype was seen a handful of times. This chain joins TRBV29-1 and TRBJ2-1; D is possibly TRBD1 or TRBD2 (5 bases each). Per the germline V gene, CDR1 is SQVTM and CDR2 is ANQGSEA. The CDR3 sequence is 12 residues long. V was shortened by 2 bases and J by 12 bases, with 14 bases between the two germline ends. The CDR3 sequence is CSVERRTRGQFF. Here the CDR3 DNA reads TGCAGCGTTGAAAGGAGGACGAGGGGGCAGTTCTTC.

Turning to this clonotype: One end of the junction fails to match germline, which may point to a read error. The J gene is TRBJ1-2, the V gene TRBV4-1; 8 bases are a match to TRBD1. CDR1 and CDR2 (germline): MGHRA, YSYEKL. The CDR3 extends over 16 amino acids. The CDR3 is CAGSQSQGAANYGYTF. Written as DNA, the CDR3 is TGCGCCGGCAGCCAATCGCAGGGGGCCGCGAACTATGGCTACACCTTC.

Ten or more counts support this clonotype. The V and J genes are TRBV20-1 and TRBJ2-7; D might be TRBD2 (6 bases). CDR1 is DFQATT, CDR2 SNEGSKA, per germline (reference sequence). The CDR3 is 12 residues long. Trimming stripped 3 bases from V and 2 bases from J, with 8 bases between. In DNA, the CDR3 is TGCAGTGCTAGGGGAGGTCCCTACGAGCAGTACTTC. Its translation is CSARGGPYEQYF.

CDR3 sequence (DNA): TGTGCCAGCAGCTTCGGGGGGGCATCTCGTTTGGAGACCCAGTACTTC. Protein product: CASSFGGASRLETQYF. The chain recombines TRBV13 with TRBJ2-5; 8 nucleotides line up with TRBD2. CDR1 is PRHDT, CDR2 FYEKMQ, per germline (reference sequence). V gave up 3 bases and J gave up 5 bases; unmatched junction bases: 11. The CDR3 totals 16 residues.

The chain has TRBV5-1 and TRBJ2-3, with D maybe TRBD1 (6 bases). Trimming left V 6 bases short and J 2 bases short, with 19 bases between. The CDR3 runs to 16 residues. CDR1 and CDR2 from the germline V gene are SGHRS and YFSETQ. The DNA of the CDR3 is TGCGCCAGCAAAGGGGGACGGAACCCCTTCACAGATACGCAGTATTTT. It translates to CASKGGRNPFTDTQYF.

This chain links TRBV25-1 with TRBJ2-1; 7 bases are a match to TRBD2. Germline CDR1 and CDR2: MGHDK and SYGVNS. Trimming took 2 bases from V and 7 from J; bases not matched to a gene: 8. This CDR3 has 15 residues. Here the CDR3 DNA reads TGTGCCAGCAGTGAACACAGCGGGGAAGTTAATGAGCAGTTCTTC. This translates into CASSEHSGEVNEQFF.

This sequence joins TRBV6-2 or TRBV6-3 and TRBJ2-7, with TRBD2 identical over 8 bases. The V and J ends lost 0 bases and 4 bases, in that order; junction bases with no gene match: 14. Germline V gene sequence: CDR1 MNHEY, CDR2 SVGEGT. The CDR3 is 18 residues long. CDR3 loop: CASSYSDSGILKSYEQYF. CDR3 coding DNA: TGTGCCAGCAGTTACTCGGATAGCGGGATCCTCAAAAGTTACGAGCAGTACTTC.

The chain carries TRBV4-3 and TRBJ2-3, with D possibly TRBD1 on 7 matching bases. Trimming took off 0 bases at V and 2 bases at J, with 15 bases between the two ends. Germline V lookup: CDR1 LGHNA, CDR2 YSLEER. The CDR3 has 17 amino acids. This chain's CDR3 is CASSQDLGGGITDTQYF. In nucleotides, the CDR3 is TGCGCCAGCAGCCAAGATCTTGGAGGGGGCATCACAGATACGCAGTATTTT.

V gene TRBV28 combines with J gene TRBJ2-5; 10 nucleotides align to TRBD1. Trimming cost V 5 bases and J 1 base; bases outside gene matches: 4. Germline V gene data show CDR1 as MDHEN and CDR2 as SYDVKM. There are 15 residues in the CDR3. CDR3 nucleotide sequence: TGTGCCAGCAGTGGGACAGGGGTCATCCAAGAGACCCAGTACTTC. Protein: CASSGTGVIQETQYF.

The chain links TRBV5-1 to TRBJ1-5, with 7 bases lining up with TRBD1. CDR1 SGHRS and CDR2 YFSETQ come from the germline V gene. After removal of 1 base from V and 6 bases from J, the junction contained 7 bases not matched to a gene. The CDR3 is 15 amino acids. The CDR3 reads CASSLTTGSGQPQHF. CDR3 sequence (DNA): TGCGCCAGCAGCTTGACGACAGGGTCAGGTCAGCCCCAGCATTTT.

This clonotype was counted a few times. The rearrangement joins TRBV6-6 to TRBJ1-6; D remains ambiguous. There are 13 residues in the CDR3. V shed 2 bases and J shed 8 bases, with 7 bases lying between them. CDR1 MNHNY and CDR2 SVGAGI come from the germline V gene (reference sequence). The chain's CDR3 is CASSYPEDSPLHF. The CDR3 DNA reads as TGTGCCAGCAGTTACCCGGAGGATTCACCCCTCCACTTT.

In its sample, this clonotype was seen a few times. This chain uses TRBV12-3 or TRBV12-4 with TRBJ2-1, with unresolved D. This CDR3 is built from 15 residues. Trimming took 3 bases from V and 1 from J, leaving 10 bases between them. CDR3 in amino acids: CASSFALMSYNEQFF. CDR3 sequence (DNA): TGTGCCAGCAGTTTTGCGCTGATGTCCTACAATGAGCAGTTCTTC.

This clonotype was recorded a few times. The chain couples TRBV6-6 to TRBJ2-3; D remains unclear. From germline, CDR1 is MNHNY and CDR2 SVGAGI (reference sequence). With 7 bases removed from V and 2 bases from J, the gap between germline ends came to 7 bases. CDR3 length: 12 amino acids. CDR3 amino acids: CASTQYTDTQYF. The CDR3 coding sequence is TGTGCCAGCACACAGTACACAGATACGCAGTATTTT.

CDR3: CASSAGAETQYF. The DNA of the CDR3 is TGTGCCAGCAGTGCAGGGGCGGAGACCCAGTACTTC. The chain is built from TRBV6-1 and TRBJ2-5; a possible D gene is TRBD1 (6 bases). CDR1 MNHNS and CDR2 SASEGT come from the germline V gene. V gave up 4 bases and J gave up 5 bases, with 8 bases separating them. This CDR3 comprises 12 residues.

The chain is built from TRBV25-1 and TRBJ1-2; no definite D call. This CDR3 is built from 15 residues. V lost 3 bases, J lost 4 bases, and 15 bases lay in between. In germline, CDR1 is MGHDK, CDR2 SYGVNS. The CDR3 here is CASSEANTRLYGYTF. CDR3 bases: TGTGCCAGCAGTGAGGCGAACACGAGACTCTATGGCTACACCTTC.